The rows below give T cell receptor beta chains drawn from one sample of a study of T and B cells in COVID-19 patients. TCRdb reprocessed the multiplex PCR reads via MiXCR and lists one record per CDR3 protein. The table has under 8,500 distinct CDR3 sequences, around 30% seen once. Sample: blood. The receptor source for this set is a human donor who had recovered from COVID-19. The CDR3 runs from the conserved cysteine through the conserved F or W. Each record gives: V gene, CDR3 length, CDR3 protein.

v_call: TRBV5-1; cdr3_length: 17; cdr3_aa: CASSLALEGFWESEAFF
v_call: TRBV6-2/TRBV6-3; cdr3_length: 16; cdr3_aa: CASSYARTVNTGELFF
v_call: TRBV27; cdr3_length: 17; cdr3_aa: CASSLYPPTGSNQPQHF
v_call: TRBV15; cdr3_length: 18; cdr3_aa: CATSRDRTGGSVNYGYTF
v_call: TRBV5-1; cdr3_length: 15; cdr3_aa: CASSFRTSGGGEQFF
v_call: TRBV6-5; cdr3_length: 14; cdr3_aa: CASSRRGSTDTQYF
v_call: TRBV6-2/TRBV6-3; cdr3_length: 13; cdr3_aa: CASSYSLADIQYF
v_call: TRBV13; cdr3_length: 18; cdr3_aa: CASSDLIRGLASTDTQYF
v_call: TRBV7-6; cdr3_length: 16; cdr3_aa: CASSLVWLAGQETQYF
v_call: TRBV7-2; cdr3_length: 15; cdr3_aa: CASSKTWSNTGELFF
v_call: TRBV6-5; cdr3_length: 12; cdr3_aa: CASRDRGHEQFF
v_call: TRBV13; cdr3_length: 15; cdr3_aa: CASSYGGPTTDTQYF
v_call: TRBV5-1; cdr3_length: 16; cdr3_aa: CASSLAGGAIADTQYF
v_call: TRBV12-3/TRBV12-4; cdr3_length: 17; cdr3_aa: CASSHRLAGGTYNEQFF
v_call: TRBV2; cdr3_length: 14; cdr3_aa: CASIGQGLRVTQYF
v_call: TRBV27; cdr3_length: 17; cdr3_aa: CASSLRGQGSSTDTQYF
v_call: TRBV6-5; cdr3_length: 14; cdr3_aa: CASSYRGMGDTQYF